The 27 T cell receptor beta chains reported below all come from one sample, sequenced in a study of T cells in Graves' hyperthyroidism and ophthalmopathy. Amplified regions were TCR beta CDR3 sequences from RNA transcripts. An initial round of RT-PCR targeting the TCR CDR3 relied on the HTBI primer set. TCRdb independently ran MiXCR on the multiplex PCR reads; one entry per CDR3 protein. The data show roughly 400,000 distinct CDR3 sequences, 15% to 18% seen once. The sample comprised blood. These receptors all stem from a woman in her late teens or twenties with Graves' hyperthyroidism that later progressed to Graves' ophthalmopathy.

The chain joins TRBV6-2 or TRBV6-3 to TRBJ1-5; D possibly corresponds to TRBD1 (5 bases). CDR3 size: 17 residues. The germline V gene has CDR1 MNHEY and CDR2 SVGEGT. Trimming took off 5 bases at V and 2 bases at J, with 19 bases between the two ends. Here the CDR3 reads CASSPGPKEWGNQPQHF. The DNA for the CDR3 is TGTGCCAGCAGTCCGGGACCTAAAGAGTGGGGCAATCAGCCCCAGCATTTT.

The gene calls are TRBV10-1 and TRBJ1-1; tentative D call: TRBD1 (6 bases). CDR3 size: 16 residues. CDR1 is WNHNN, CDR2 SYGVQD, per germline (reference sequence). Trimming left V 3 bases short and J 0 bases short, with 14 bases between. The CDR3 coding sequence is TGCGCCAGCAGTGACCTTAAGGGGGGAGTGAACACTGAAGCTTTCTTT. Its translation: CASSDLKGGVNTEAFF.

There are many counts of this clonotype. The chain uses TRBV20-1 and TRBJ2-1, with 10 bases identical to TRBD2. This CDR3 region has 14 residues. V was clipped by 5 bases and J by 5 bases; unmatched bases: 6. Per germline, CDR1 DFQATT and CDR2 SNEGSKA (reference sequence). DNA for the CDR3: TGCAGTGCTGTAAGCGGGAGGGCAAACAATGAGCAGTTCTTC. Residues: CSAVSGRANNEQFF.

This clonotype appeared many times. The chain couples TRBV6-2 or TRBV6-3 to TRBJ1-5, with 7 nucleotides matching TRBD1. Looked up from germline, CDR1 is MNHEY and CDR2 is SVGEGT. The CDR3 sequence is 15 residues long. V shed 2 bases, J shed 7 bases, and the junction held 8 bases outside the gene matches. The CDR3 sequence is CASSYADREGQPQHF. The DNA of the CDR3 is TGTGCCAGCAGTTACGCCGACAGGGAAGGCCAGCCCCAGCATTTT.

This clonotype came up many times. This chain connects TRBV18 to TRBJ1-6; 9 bases match TRBD1. CDR3 size: 13 residues. Looked up from germline, CDR1 is KGHSH and CDR2 is LQKENI. Unmatched junction bases numbered 0, after V lost 3 bases and J lost 9 bases. In DNA form, the CDR3 reads TGTGCCAGCTCACCGGGACAGGGTTCACCCCTCCACTTT. Its protein product is CASSPGQGSPLHF.

At least ten counts were recorded for this clonotype. The chain has TRBV20-1 and TRBJ2-5; D is possibly TRBD1 or TRBD2 (5 bases each). The CDR3 is made up of 12 amino acids. CDR1 and CDR2 from the germline V gene are DFQATT and SNEGSKA (reference sequence). V was clipped by 4 bases and J by 5 bases, with 11 bases between them. DNA for the CDR3: TGCAGTGCTACGGACGAGGGGGAGACCCAGTACTTC. This codes for CSATDEGETQYF.

The chain carries TRBV3-1 and TRBJ1-3; D is possibly TRBD1 (5 bases). The CDR3 is made up of 15 amino acids. CDR1 is LGHDT, CDR2 YNNKEL, per germline (reference sequence). The V gene lost 0 bases and the J gene lost 0 bases, with 6 bases spanning the gap. The CDR3 DNA reads TGTGCCAGCAGCCAAGATGACAGCTCTGGAAACACCATATATTTT. Encoded protein: CASSQDDSSGNTIYF.

The CDR3 DNA sequence: TGTGCCAGCAGCGTGGTTGACAGGCTCGCGGGTGGCTACACCTTC. As protein: CASSVVDRLAGGYTF. V is TRBV9 and J is TRBJ1-2; D is possibly TRBD1 (6 bases). The CDR3 is made up of 15 amino acids. Per germline, CDR1 SGDLS and CDR2 YYNGEE. V shed 2 bases and J shed 7 bases, with 18 bases lying between them.

This clonotype came up a few times. The gene calls are TRBV6-1 and TRBJ2-7; D remains ambiguous. Germline CDR1 and CDR2: MNHNS and SASEGT. V was shortened by 2 bases and J by 3 bases, with 8 bases between the two germline ends. The CDR3 runs 13 residues. The CDR3 DNA reads as TGTGCCAGCAGTGAAAACAAGCTCTACGAGCAGTACTTC. It yields the protein CASSENKLYEQYF.

This clonotype was observed a few times. The chain combines TRBV4-1 with TRBJ1-4; D unresolved. Germline values: CDR1 MGHRA, CDR2 YSYEKL. Trimming removed 2 bases at V and 7 bases at J, with 8 bases between. The CDR3 spans 13 residues. In DNA form, the CDR3 reads TGCGCCAGCAGCCAATTAAGATTTGAAAAACTGTTTTTT. Amino acid sequence: CASSQLRFEKLFF.

This clonotype has ten or more counts. The genes are TRBV7-2 and TRBJ2-1; no reliable D call. CDR1 is SGHTA and CDR2 is FQGNSA in the germline V gene. CDR3 length: 11 amino acids. Trimming took 2 bases from V and 8 from J, leaving 4 bases between them. CDR3 coding DNA: TGTGCCAGCAGCTTATCTGATGAGCAGTTCTTC. This sequence encodes CASSLSDEQFF.

CDR3 protein: CSAKVGRGNTEAFF. CDR3 nucleotide sequence: TGCAGTGCTAAAGTCGGCAGGGGGAACACTGAAGCTTTCTTT. The chain links TRBV20-1 to TRBJ1-1; tentatively, D is TRBD1 (6 bases). Germline V CDR1 and CDR2: DFQATT, SNEGSKA (reference sequence). V dropped 4 bases and J dropped 1 base, with 13 bases sitting between them. The CDR3 loop spans 14 amino acids.

The table lists this clonotype with many counts. The gene calls are TRBV7-8 and TRBJ2-7; possibly TRBD2 for D (5 bases). Germline V gene lookup returns CDR1 SGHVS and CDR2 FQNEAQ. This CDR3 region has 16 residues. V gave up 6 bases and J gave up 1 base, with 19 bases separating them. CDR3 in amino acids: CASSRLRGRGSYEQYF. The DNA of the CDR3 is TGTGCCAGCAGTCGTCTGAGAGGGAGAGGGTCCTACGAGCAGTACTTC.

The sample holds many counts of this clonotype. V is TRBV7-2 and J is TRBJ2-1, with a possible D match to TRBD1 (6 bases). The CDR3 sequence is 15 residues long. V was pared by 5 bases and J by 0 bases, with 11 bases between. The V gene's germline CDR1 is SGHTA and CDR2 FQGNSA. CDR3 DNA sequence: TGTGCCAGCAGCCCCGACAGGACCTCCTACAATGAGCAGTTCTTC. Its protein product is CASSPDRTSYNEQFF. The full variable domain, with the rest looked up from reference TRBV7-2 and TRBJ2-1, is GAGVSQSPSNKVTEKGKDVELRCDPISGHTALYWYRQSLGQGLEFLIYFQGNSAPDKSGLPSDRFSAERTGGSVSTLTIQRTQQEDSAVYLCASSPDRTSYNEQFFGPGTRLTVL.

There are many counts of this clonotype. The chain recombines TRBV5-1 with TRBJ2-1, with D unresolved. V was shortened by 4 bases and J by 0 bases, with 14 bases between the two germline ends. Germline V gene sequence: CDR1 SGHRS, CDR2 YFSETQ. The CDR3 length is 16 residues. The CDR3 is CASSEGSRDSYNEQFF. CDR3 DNA sequence: TGCGCCAGCAGCGAAGGGTCGAGAGACTCCTACAATGAGCAGTTCTTC. The full variable domain, with the rest looked up from reference TRBV5-1 and TRBJ2-1, is KAGVTQTPRYLIKTRGQQVTLSCSPISGHRSVSWYQQTPGQGLQFLFEYFSETQRNKGNFPGRFSGRQFSNSRSEMNVSTLELGDSALYLCASSEGSRDSYNEQFFGPGTRLTVL.

This clonotype was seen once. This chain connects TRBV25-1 to TRBJ2-3; D is perhaps TRBD2 (6 bases). Trimming pared 1 base from V and 11 bases from J, leaving 13 bases between. Germline V gives CDR1 MGHDK, CDR2 SYGVNS. The CDR3 loop spans 13 amino acids. CDR3 sequence reads: CASSESSGDGQYF. CDR3 coding DNA: TGTGCCAGCAGTGAATCTTCGGGAGATGGGCAGTATTTT.

This clonotype was detected only a few times. This chain links TRBV20-1 with TRBJ2-4; 8 bases line up with TRBD1. The CDR3 is 16 amino acids. V trimming: 3 bases; J trimming: 1 base; junction bases outside the gene matches: 8. CDR1 and CDR2 from the germline V gene are DFQATT and SNEGSKA (reference sequence). The CDR3 here is CSARTGDVIAKNIQYF. The CDR3 DNA reads TGCAGTGCTAGGACAGGGGATGTGATTGCCAAAAACATTCAGTACTTC.

This clonotype was counted ten times or more. The chain carries TRBV20-1 and TRBJ1-2; D is unresolved. The CDR3 has 11 residues. CDR1 and CDR2 from the germline V gene are DFQATT and SNEGSKA (reference sequence). Trimming took off 6 bases at V and 6 bases at J, with 11 bases between the two ends. Here the CDR3 DNA reads TGCAGTGCGCCACGGCCTAATGGCTACACCTTC. This sequence encodes CSAPRPNGYTF.

This chain links TRBV15 with TRBJ2-7; D tentatively fits TRBD1 or TRBD2 (5 bases each). This CDR3 has 15 residues. Germline V gene lookup returns CDR1 LNHNV and CDR2 YYDKDF (reference sequence). V shed 1 base and J shed 0 bases, with 10 bases lying between them. The CDR3, as DNA: TGTGCCACCAGCAGAGTTGGGGGAAGCTCCTACGAGCAGTACTTC. Translating it yields CATSRVGGSSYEQYF.

The V gene is TRBV10-2, the J gene TRBJ2-1; 8 bases align to TRBD1. V lost 3 bases to trimming and J lost 10 bases; unmatched junction nucleotides: 14. This CDR3 spans 16 amino acids. Germline V gives CDR1 WSHSY, CDR2 SAAADI. The CDR3 here is CASSDHDRGVQWEQFF. In DNA, the CDR3 is TGCGCCAGCAGTGATCACGACAGGGGTGTACAATGGGAGCAGTTCTTC.

For this clonotype: This may be a read error, as it is one base from a much larger clone. This CDR3 reads CAWNDGVGTEAFF. The CDR3 coding sequence is TGTGCCTGGAACGACGGCGTGGGCACTGAAGCTTTCTTT. The chain is built from TRBV30 and TRBJ1-1; D is ambiguous. The CDR3 consists of 13 residues. The germline V and J ends were trimmed by 4 bases and 4 bases, with 13 bases remaining between them. Germline CDR1 reads GTSNPN; CDR2 reads SVGIG (reference sequence). Full variable domain (rest looked up from reference TRBV30 and TRBJ1-1): SQTIHQWPATLVQPVGSPLSLECTVEGTSNPNLYWYRQAAGRGLQLLFYSVGIGQISSEVPQNLSASRPQDRQFILSSKKLLLSDSGFYLCAWNDGVGTEAFFGQGTRLTVV.

This clonotype was observed at least ten times. J is TRBJ1-6 and V is TRBV20-1; a weak D match, TRBD1 (5 bases). Germline assignment: CDR1 DFQATT and CDR2 SNEGSKA (reference sequence). The ends were cut back, 5 bases at V and 8 bases at J, with 22 bases in the middle. The CDR3 is 16 amino acids. CDR3 sequence (DNA): TGCAGTGCTGGGACGGCGTTTCCCCCTCTATATTCACCCCTCCACTTT. Translation gives CSAGTAFPPLYSPLHF.

This clonotype was recorded many times. V usage is TRBV18 and J usage is TRBJ1-2; 7 bases fit TRBD1. V dropped 4 bases and J dropped 6; count of bases not matched to a gene: 11. The CDR3 is 15 amino acids. The germline V gene has CDR1 KGHSH and CDR2 LQKENI. The CDR3 protein is CASSLAQGIGNGYTF. The CDR3 bases are TGTGCCAGCTCACTGGCACAGGGGATTGGGAATGGCTACACCTTC.

This clonotype was seen at least ten times. The CDR3 DNA reads TGTGCCAGCAGAGCACCCGGGACAGGGGTCTACGAGCAGTACTTC. This translates into CASRAPGTGVYEQYF. The gene calls are TRBV28 and TRBJ2-7, with 10 bases lining up with TRBD1. The V gene's germline CDR1 is MDHEN and CDR2 SYDVKM. Losses at the gene ends were 6 bases for V and 3 bases for J; bases not matched to a gene: 8. The CDR3 sequence is 15 residues long.

DNA for the CDR3: TGTGCCAGCAGCTCCGTATCGGGCGGACTTTCCTACAATGAGCAGTTCTTC. Translated, it gives CASSSVSGGLSYNEQFF. V and J are TRBV27 and TRBJ2-1; D is perhaps TRBD2 (5 bases). Germline values: CDR1 MNHEY, CDR2 SMNVEV (reference sequence). The CDR3 consists of 17 residues. The V and J ends lost 6 bases and 1 base respectively, with 19 bases between them.

At least ten counts were recorded for this clonotype. The rearrangement uses TRBV3-1 and TRBJ2-5; 7 bases match TRBD1. The V gene's germline CDR1 is LGHDT and CDR2 YNNKEL (reference sequence). This CDR3 has 13 amino acids. The V gene end was trimmed by 0 bases and the J gene end by 7 bases; junction bases not matched to a gene: 2. The CDR3 is CASSQDRQGTQYF. Here the CDR3 DNA reads TGTGCCAGCAGCCAAGATAGACAGGGGACCCAGTACTTC.

In this sample, this clonotype turned up many times. V and J are TRBV28 and TRBJ1-5; the D is unclear. In germline, CDR1 is MDHEN, CDR2 SYDVKM. The CDR3 contains 14 residues. Trimming removed 10 bases at V and 4 bases at J, with 17 bases between. The CDR3 nucleotides read TGTGCCACCCGGGCTTTCCAAGTAAATCAGCCCCAGCATTTT. It is translated as CATRAFQVNQPQHF.